These 17 T cell receptor beta chains were sequenced from one sample in a study of OX40 agonist ivuxolimab in advanced cancers. Assay used: immunoSEQ multiplex PCR; TCRdb lists only in-frame clones, some missing. The sample holds 30,000 to 45,000 clones, 80% to 95% seen once. The material was CD4+ or CD8+ T cells sorted from blood, obtained in a trial of the OX40 agonist ivuxolimab. The receptors originated from an adult with an advanced solid tumor such as melanoma, head and neck, liver or kidney cancer.

Only one count was recorded for this clone. This chain's CDR3 is CASSLGPGLAGDEQFF. For the CDR3, the DNA is TGTGCCAGTAGTCTTGGACCGGGACTAGCGGGAGATGAGCAGTTCTTC. The chain is built from TRBV19 and TRBJ2-1, with 14 bases that match TRBD2. Trimming took 5 bases from V and 8 from J; bases not matched to a gene: 8. CDR1 and CDR2 (germline): LNHDA, SQIVND (reference sequence). The CDR3 has 16 amino acids. The full variable domain, completed using reference TRBV19 and TRBJ2-1, is DGGITQSPKYLFRKEGQNVTLSCEQNLNHDAMYWYRQDPGQGLRLIYYSQIVNDFQKGDIAEGYSVSREKKESFPLTVTSAQKNPTAFYLCASSLGPGLAGDEQFFGPGTRLTVL.

The rearrangement joins TRBV19 to TRBJ2-1, with D perhaps TRBD1 (5 bases). The V end lost 3 bases, the J end lost 4 bases, and 7 bases lay between the germline ends. Germline-derived CDR1 and CDR2 are LNHDA and SQIVND (reference sequence). The CDR3 runs 13 residues. The DNA for the CDR3 is TGTGCCAGTAGTATCCGACAGTACAATGAGCAGTTCTTC. Protein sequence: CASSIRQYNEQFF.

This clone was observed once. This rearrangement joins TRBV27 to TRBJ1-2, with D maybe TRBD1 (5 bases). The length of the CDR3 is 15 residues. Trimming cost V 5 bases and J 7 bases, with 20 bases left between them. Germline lookup yields CDR1 MNHEY and CDR2 SMNVEV (reference sequence). CDR3 residues: CASSPSQNRGVGYTF. DNA of the CDR3: TGTGCCAGCAGTCCCTCTCAAAACCGGGGGGTTGGCTACACCTTC.

CDR3 residues: CASSWTSGRTHNEQFF. CDR3 DNA sequence: TGTGCCAGCAGCTGGACTAGCGGGAGAACCCACAATGAGCAGTTCTTC. This chain uses TRBV7-2 with TRBJ2-1; 13 positions agree with TRBD2. In germline, CDR1 is SGHTA, CDR2 FQGNSA. The CDR3 is 16 amino acids. Trimming at V came to 4 bases and at J to 5 bases, leaving 5 bases not matched to a gene.

This chain uses TRBV28 with TRBJ1-1, with TRBD1 as a possible D gene (5 bases). The germline CDR1 and CDR2 sequences are MDHEN and SYDVKM. With 5 bases removed from V and 1 base from J, the gap between germline ends came to 11 bases. The CDR3 is 14 amino acids. The CDR3 DNA sequence: TGTGCCAGCAGTGTGGGGCAAACGAACACTGAAGCTTTCTTT. This encodes CASSVGQTNTEAFF.

CDR3 bases: TGCGCCAGCAGCCAAGCGCGCGCGGAGTCCCCATATGAGCAGTTCTTC. Encoded protein: CASSQARAESPYEQFF. The chain joins TRBV4-1 to TRBJ2-1; no firm D call. This CDR3 comprises 16 residues. Germline-derived CDR1 and CDR2 are MGHRA and YSYEKL. V lost 1 base and J 8 bases, leaving 18 bases between the germline ends.

This clone has a single count. V is TRBV6-1 and J is TRBJ2-2, with D possibly being TRBD1 (6 bases). Trimming removed 0 bases from V and 6 bases from J, with 11 bases in between. The CDR3 runs to 15 residues. Germline V gene sequence: CDR1 MNHNS, CDR2 SASEGT. The DNA for the CDR3 is TGTGCCAGCAGTGAAGCGGCAGGGGTGGCCGGGGAGCTGTTTTTT. It specifies CASSEAAGVAGELFF.

V usage is TRBV28 and J usage is TRBJ2-1; D gene uncertain. Germline CDR1 and CDR2: MDHEN and SYDVKM. The CDR3 contains 16 residues. Trimming pared 2 bases from V and 0 bases from J, leaving 11 bases between. CDR3 DNA: TGTGCCAGCAGTTTAGCCATGCAACTCTCCTACAATGAGCAGTTCTTC. It encodes CASSLAMQLSYNEQFF.

This chain joins TRBV29-1 and TRBJ2-1; D unclear. Germline CDR1 reads SQVTM; CDR2 reads ANQGSEA. CDR3 length: 10 amino acids. Trimming pared 4 bases from V and 15 bases from J, leaving 13 bases between. This chain's CDR3 is CSVVSSDPFF. Written as DNA, the CDR3 is TGCAGCGTTGTTTCGAGTGACCCGTTCTTC.

The V and J genes are TRBV11-1 and TRBJ2-3; maybe TRBD1 (6 bases). This CDR3 has 15 residues. The germline CDR1 and CDR2 sequences are SGHAT and FQDESV (reference sequence). The germline V and J ends were trimmed by 5 bases and 1 base, with 13 bases remaining between them. The CDR3 is CASSDDRSGTDTQYF. The CDR3 region has the DNA TGTGCCAGCAGCGACGACAGGTCTGGCACAGATACGCAGTATTTT.

This clone was seen more than once but under ten times. The chain employs TRBV9 and TRBJ1-6, with 10 bases lining up with TRBD1. The ends lost 0 bases at V and 10 bases at J; junction bases unmatched: 4. Germline lookup yields CDR1 SGDLS and CDR2 YYNGEE. This CDR3 is 15 amino acids long. The CDR3 protein is CASSVAGTGASPLHF. The CDR3 nucleotides read TGTGCCAGCAGCGTAGCCGGGACAGGGGCATCACCCCTCCACTTT. Together with reference TRBV9 and TRBJ1-6, the CDR3 gives the full variable domain: DSGVTQTPKHLITATGQRVTLRCSPRSGDLSVYWYQQSLDQGLQFLIQYYNGEERAKGNILERFSAQQFPDLHSELNLSSLELGDSALYFCASSVAGTGASPLHFGNGTRLTVT.

J is TRBJ2-7 and V is TRBV5-4; 12 bases agree with TRBD2. CDR1 is SGHNT and CDR2 is YYREEE in the germline V gene (reference sequence). V shed 4 bases and J 3 bases; nucleotides not matched to a gene: 5. The CDR3 totals 15 residues. The CDR3 DNA reads TGTGCCAGCAGCAATGGACTAGCGGGACTCTACGAGCAGTACTTC. Its protein is CASSNGLAGLYEQYF.

The table lists this clone with a count of one. The rearrangement uses TRBV19 and TRBJ1-1, with D possibly TRBD1 on 5 matching bases. This CDR3 spans 12 amino acids. CDR1 and CDR2 (germline): LNHDA, SQIVND (reference sequence). V was cut by 5 bases and J by 1 base, with 5 bases left in between. CDR3 sequence reads: CASSQGNTEAFF. CDR3 coding DNA: TGTGCCAGTAGTCAGGGGAACACTGAAGCTTTCTTT.

This sequence joins TRBV6-4 and TRBJ2-1; tentatively, D is TRBD2 (6 bases). V dropped 3 bases and J dropped 5 bases, with 11 bases sitting between them. Germline loops: CDR1 MRHNA, CDR2 SNTAGT. This CDR3 contains 14 residues. The CDR3 DNA follows: TGTGCCAGCAGTGATGGTAGCGGACACAATGAGCAGTTCTTC. Translation gives CASSDGSGHNEQFF.

V is TRBV28 and J is TRBJ1-5; D is unresolved. The ends were cut back, 3 bases at V and 5 bases at J, with 11 bases in the middle. Germline CDR1 reads MDHEN; CDR2 reads SYDVKM. The CDR3 sequence is 14 residues long. Written as DNA, the CDR3 is TGTGCCAGCAGTTTCCGGACGGATGATCAGCCCCAGCATTTT. Encoded protein: CASSFRTDDQPQHF. The variable domain in full, completed from reference TRBV28 and TRBJ1-5, reads DVKVTQSSRYLVKRTGEKVFLECVQDMDHENMFWYRQDPGLGLRLIYFSYDVKMKEKGDIPEGYSVSREKKERFSLILESASTNQTSMYLCASSFRTDDQPQHFGDGTRLSIL.

This clone has only one observation. V usage is TRBV7-9 and J usage is TRBJ2-3; the D gene is possibly TRBD1 (6 bases). Germline CDR1 is SEHNR and CDR2 is FQNEAQ (reference sequence). This CDR3 comprises 15 residues. V was cut by 1 base and J by 10 bases, with 18 bases left in between. The CDR3 loop reads CASSLERGTTKAQYF. In DNA, the CDR3 is TGTGCCAGCAGCTTAGAGAGAGGGACAACAAAGGCGCAGTATTTT.

The chain uses TRBV6-5 and TRBJ2-7, with unresolved D. Germline V gene sequence: CDR1 MNHEY, CDR2 SVGAGI. The CDR3 totals 12 residues. V dropped 11 bases and J dropped 2 bases, with 13 bases sitting between them. The CDR3 spells CASSGGTYEQYF. In DNA, the CDR3 is TGTGCCTCCTCCGGCGGCACCTACGAGCAGTACTTC.